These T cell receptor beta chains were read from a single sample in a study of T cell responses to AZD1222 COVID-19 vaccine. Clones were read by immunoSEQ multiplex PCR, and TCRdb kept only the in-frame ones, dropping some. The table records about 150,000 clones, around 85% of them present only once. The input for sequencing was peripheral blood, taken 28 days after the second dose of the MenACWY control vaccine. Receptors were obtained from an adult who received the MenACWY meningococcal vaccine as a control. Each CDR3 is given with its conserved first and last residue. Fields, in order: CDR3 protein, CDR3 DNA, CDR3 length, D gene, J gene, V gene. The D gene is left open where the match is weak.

CASNRGGRGTLWGQETQYF TGTGCCAGCAATCGTGGGGGCAGGGGTACCCTATGGGGACAAGAGACCCAGTACTTC 19 . TRBJ2-5 TRBV3-1/TRBV3-2
CSAKSYEQYF TGCAGTGCTAAGAGTTACGAGCAGTACTTC 10 . TRBJ2-7 TRBV20-1
CASSLIGRVGNQPQHF TGTGCCAGCAGTTTAATAGGCAGGGTTGGCAATCAGCCCCAGCATTTT 16 . TRBJ1-5 TRBV28
CASSERGRGFQETQYF TGTGCCAGCAGCGAACGGGGGCGGGGATTCCAAGAGACCCAGTACTTC 16 . TRBJ2-5 TRBV5-4
CASSLAQGPGGTQYF TGCGCCAGCAGCCTCGCCCAGGGGCCGGGGGGGACCCAGTACTTC 15 . TRBJ2-5 TRBV5-1
CSVVGTGAGAQYF TGCAGCGTGGTGGGGACAGGGGCTGGGGCCCAGTACTTC 13 TRBD1 TRBJ2-5 TRBV29-1
CASSLGPHYEQYF TGCGCCAGCAGCTTGGGGCCCCACTACGAGCAGTACTTC 13 . TRBJ2-7 TRBV5-1
CASSEARTEAFF TGTGCCAGCAGTGAAGCGCGCACTGAAGCTTTCTTT 12 . TRBJ1-1 TRBV6-1
CASSVRQNQPQHF TGTGCCAGCAGTGTAAGGCAGAATCAGCCCCAGCATTTT 13 . TRBJ1-5 TRBV2
CASSRLGSSPEQYF TGTGCCAGCAGCCGCCTGGGGTCCAGTCCCGAGCAGTACTTC 14 . TRBJ2-7 TRBV3-1/TRBV3-2
CASSFDYEQYF TGCGCCAGCAGCTTCGATTACGAGCAGTACTTC 11 . TRBJ2-7 TRBV5-1
CASSPLGNTGELFF TGTGCCAGCAGTCCACTAGGGAACACCGGGGAGCTGTTTTTT 14 . TRBJ2-2 TRBV2
CASSSPPTGGNEKLFF TGTGCCAGCAGTTCCCCCCCGACAGGGGGGAATGAAAAACTGTTTTTT 16 TRBD1 TRBJ1-4 TRBV28